The clone carrying this T cell receptor (beta chain) was seen a few times. Its antigen remains unidentified. V lost 5 bases and J lost 4, with 26 bases in between. The CDR3 spans 18 residues. Per germline, CDR1 SGHVS and CDR2 FQNEAQ. The study made its TCR cDNA through 5'RACE template switching. That step introduced a universal primer site along with UMIs. TCRdb passed the 5' RACE reads through MiXCR, listing each CDR3 protein once. In the table there are some 500,000 distinct CDR3 sequences, roughly 12% of which are singletons. This entry belongs to a study of T cells after yellow fever vaccination. Study outcomes and limitations: Contaminants from the bulk population, in the form of abundant clonotypes, could be found in FACS-sorted repertoires. Researchers report a weaker secondary response that nonetheless peaked faster, day 5 versus 15.

This receptor was obtained from a man younger than 45 who received the YFV17D yellow fever vaccine. V is TRBV7-8 and J is TRBJ2-5, with TRBD2 as a possible D gene (6 bases). The sequencing used PBMCs, collected on the day of the yellow fever booster vaccination. The CDR3 is CASSTVGGGLTWPETQYF. The CDR3 nucleotides are TGTGCCAGCAGCACAGTGGGGGGAGGCTTGACGTGGCCAGAGACCCAGTACTTC.